The present TCR beta chain was sequenced within a study of vaccination and CD4 T cells after COVID-19. Time point of the sample: late sampling 161 to 241 days after vaccination in three convalescent patients. Sample treatment: roughly 10-day PBMC culture with coronavirus spike peptide pools or control peptides (ViraFEST assay). Using peptide pools, antigen-specific T cells were expanded in ViraFEST before TCRs were sequenced. The CDR3 runs to 14 residues. V gave up 6 bases and J gave up 3 bases, with 15 bases separating them. Germline CDR1 reads MNHEY; CDR2 reads SVGEGT. With the Oncomine TCR Beta short-read assay, DNA from cultured CD4+ T cells was sequenced. TCRdb fed the PCR reads into MiXCR, producing one record per CDR3 protein. The repertoire includes about 15,000 distinct CDR3 sequences, more than 45% of them detected once, and just over 20% sits in the top ten. In its sample, this clonotype was seen a few times. Antigen: not known.

This TCR was recovered from a human donor who had recovered from COVID-19. The sequencing used CD4+ T cells from blood, cultured in vitro, collected about 7 months after SARS-CoV-2 vaccination. The V call is TRBV6-2 or TRBV6-3, the J call TRBJ2-7; TRBD1 might be the D (6 bases). CDR3 in amino acids: CASRRTDLGYEQYF. The CDR3 bases are TGTGCCAGCAGACGGACAGATCTTGGCTACGAGCAGTACTTC.